Below, 27 T cell receptor beta chains from the same sample are listed, as sequenced in a study of Graves' ophthalmopathy and Graves' hyperthyroidism. RNA transcripts were the source from which TCR beta CDR3 regions were amplified. HTBI-primed RT-PCR formed the first round, and a multiplex PCR formed the second. TCRdb passed the multiplex PCR reads through MiXCR, listing each CDR3 protein once. The sample has some 1.1 million distinct CDR3 sequences; around a third are singletons. Sequenced input: peripheral blood or thyroid tissue (not recorded which). These receptors were obtained from an adult man with Graves' hyperthyroidism.

The sample holds many counts of this clonotype. V gene TRBV6-4 combines with J gene TRBJ1-1, with 9 bases fitting TRBD1. CDR1 and CDR2 (germline): MRHNA, SNTAGT. J gave up 12 bases and V 2 bases, and 7 bases lay outside the gene matches. The CDR3 runs to 13 residues. The CDR3 loop reads CASSDGGQGMTFF. For the CDR3, the DNA is TGTGCCAGCAGTGACGGAGGACAGGGGATGACTTTCTTT.

On this clonotype itself: This may stem from a read error, because a much larger clone lies one nucleotide away. The chain uses TRBV15 and TRBJ1-4, with D perhaps TRBD1 (5 bases). The CDR3 contains 17 residues. Deletions cut 3 bases from V and 0 bases from J, with 14 bases between. Germline values: CDR1 LNHNV, CDR2 YYDKDF (reference sequence). For the CDR3, the DNA is TGTGCCACCAGCAGCGATGGCGGACAAACAACTAATGAAAAACTGTTTTTT. It encodes CATSSDGGQTTNEKLFF.

In this sample, this clonotype turned up a few times. The genes are TRBV6-1 and TRBJ2-7; D gene uncertain. V was trimmed by 6 bases and J by 7 bases, leaving 19 bases between them. The CDR3 is 14 amino acids. Germline V gives CDR1 MNHNS, CDR2 SASEGT. The CDR3 spells CASSASQSTTEQYF. DNA for the CDR3: TGTGCCAGCAGCGCCTCCCAAAGTACGACGGAGCAGTACTTC.

At least ten counts were recorded for this clonotype. The chain has TRBV2 and TRBJ1-6; no firm D call. V lost 6 bases to trimming and J lost 9 bases, with 9 bases between them. Germline V gives CDR1 SNHLY, CDR2 FYNNEI. This CDR3 spans 12 amino acids. The CDR3 sequence: CASSAALSPLHF. CDR3 in DNA: TGTGCCAGCAGCGCCGCCCTTTCACCCCTCCACTTT.

V gene TRBV25-1 combines with J gene TRBJ2-5; D possibly corresponds to TRBD1 (6 bases). Per germline, CDR1 MGHDK and CDR2 SYGVNS. This CDR3 has 14 amino acids. V was trimmed by 5 bases and J by 2 bases, leaving 12 bases between them. The CDR3 nucleotides are TGTGCCAGCAGTAGCGCGAGGGGGCAAGAGACCCAGTACTTC. It is translated as CASSSARGQETQYF. Supplemented by reference TRBV25-1 and TRBJ2-5, the full variable domain reads EADIYQTPRYLVIGTGKKITLECSQTMGHDKMYWYQQDPGMELHLIHYSYGVNSTEKGDLSSESTVSRIRTEHFPLTLESARPSHTSQYLCASSSARGQETQYFGPGTRLLVL.

This sequence joins TRBV6-2 or TRBV6-3 and TRBJ1-1, with TRBD1 as a possible D gene (6 bases). Trimming took off 0 bases at V and 8 bases at J, with 13 bases between the two ends. Germline-derived CDR1 and CDR2 are MNHEY and SVGEGT. The CDR3 runs 14 residues. CDR3 sequence: CASSYSVRGREAFF. DNA of the CDR3: TGTGCCAGCAGTTACTCGGTAAGGGGGAGAGAAGCTTTCTTT.

In the case of this clonotype: With a much larger clone just one base away, this may be a read error. V gene TRBV6-5 combines with J gene TRBJ1-4; D may be TRBD1 (6 bases). The CDR3 contains 15 residues. Germline V lookup: CDR1 MNHEY, CDR2 SVGAGI. With 6 bases removed from V and 8 bases from J, the gap between germline ends came to 19 bases. CDR3 DNA sequence: TGTGCCAGCAGCCTCGGACGGGGGGCAAAGGAAAAACTGTTTTTT. Translating gives CASSLGRGAKEKLFF.

J is TRBJ2-5 and V is TRBV20-1, with TRBD1 matching 8 bases. Germline loops: CDR1 DFQATT, CDR2 SNEGSKA (reference sequence). This CDR3 has 14 amino acids. The junction had 8 bases not matched to a gene; V was cut back by 6 bases and J by 2 bases. The CDR3 sequence: CSAPRGQWQETQYF. The CDR3 DNA reads as TGCAGTGCCCCCAGGGGGCAGTGGCAAGAGACCCAGTACTTC.

Remarks on this clonotype: A much larger clone lies a single base off, so this may be a read error. The chain combines TRBV20-1 with TRBJ1-3; the D gene is possibly TRBD1 (5 bases). Germline CDR1 DFQATT, CDR2 SNEGSKA (reference sequence). The CDR3 sequence is 13 residues long. CDR3 protein: CGGGAGSGNTIYF. The CDR3 DNA reads TGCGGCGGCGGGGCCGGCTCTGGAAACACCATATATTTT.

This clonotype was seen a few times. The rearrangement links TRBV5-6 to TRBJ2-6; 13 nucleotides agree with TRBD2. The CDR3 is 18 residues long. CDR1 is SGHDT and CDR2 is YYEEEE in the germline V gene. V was clipped by 1 base and J by 3 bases; unmatched bases: 4. In nucleotides, the CDR3 is TGTGCCAGCAGCTTGACAGGACTAGCGGGAGTTGGGGCCAACGTCCTGACTTTC. Protein sequence: CASSLTGLAGVGANVLTF.

This clonotype has a count of ten or more. V is TRBV29-1 and J is TRBJ1-2; 7 bases line up with TRBD1. V shed 5 bases, J shed 3 bases, and the junction held 3 bases outside the gene matches. This CDR3 region has 12 residues. Per germline, CDR1 SQVTM and CDR2 ANQGSEA. The CDR3: CSVSRGDYGYTF. The CDR3 nucleotides read TGCAGCGTTAGCAGGGGGGACTATGGCTACACCTTC. The variable domain in full, completed from reference TRBV29-1 and TRBJ1-2, reads SAVISQKPSRDICQRGTSLTIQCQVDSQVTMMFWYRQQPGQSLTLIATANQGSEATYESGFVIDKFPISRPNLTFSTLTVSNMSPEDSSIYLCSVSRGDYGYTFGSGTRLTVV.

This clonotype showed up just a few times. The chain has TRBV28 and TRBJ1-5, with D perhaps TRBD1 (5 bases). V gave up 4 bases and J gave up 8 bases, with 18 bases separating them. The germline V gene encodes CDR1 MDHEN and CDR2 SYDVKM. This CDR3 comprises 15 residues. CDR3 DNA sequence: TGTGCCAGCAGTTGGGGGACTCTGCACGTGGAGCCCCAGCATTTT. Protein sequence: CASSWGTLHVEPQHF.

This clonotype came up many times. V and J are TRBV19 and TRBJ1-5; 8 positions match TRBD1. Germline V gene lookup returns CDR1 LNHDA and CDR2 SQIVND (reference sequence). Losses at the gene ends were 0 bases for V and 4 bases for J; bases not matched to a gene: 2. CDR3 length: 15 amino acids. Here the CDR3 reads CASSIEHRGNQPQHF. In DNA form, the CDR3 reads TGTGCCAGTAGTATAGAGCACAGGGGGAATCAGCCCCAGCATTTT.

The count of this clonotype is one. This chain links TRBV7-2 with TRBJ2-2; D possibly corresponds to TRBD1 (6 bases). The length of the CDR3 is 13 residues. V lost 11 bases to trimming and J lost 5 bases, with 15 bases between them. Germline CDR1 SGHTA, CDR2 FQGNSA. For the CDR3, the DNA is TGTGCCCGCCGAATACAGGGTACCGGGGAGCTGTTTTTT. Translating gives CARRIQGTGELFF.

V usage is TRBV29-1 and J usage is TRBJ2-3; TRBD2 matches 12 bases. Trimming removed 7 bases from V and 4 bases from J; junction bases left unmatched: 6. The CDR3 loop spans 14 amino acids. The V gene's germline CDR1 is SQVTM and CDR2 ANQGSEA. CDR3: CSAQTSGSADTQYF. The CDR3 coding sequence is TGCAGCGCTCAGACTAGCGGGAGCGCAGATACGCAGTATTTT.

Concerning this clonotype: Since a much larger clone is just one base distant, this may be a read error. The chain is built from TRBV19 and TRBJ2-6; D is possibly TRBD1 (5 bases). The CDR3 is 15 residues long. Per germline, CDR1 LNHDA and CDR2 SQIVND (reference sequence). CDR3 sequence (DNA): TGTGCCAGTAGTATTCGAGTCTCTGGGGCCAACATCCTGACTTTC. Protein sequence: CASSIRVSGANILTF.

Comments on this clonotype: A much larger clone lies one base from this, so it may be a read error. The chain is built from TRBV12-3 or TRBV12-4 and TRBJ1-1; the D gene is possibly TRBD1 (5 bases). The CDR3 covers 14 residues. V was cut by 6 bases and J by 1 base, with 12 bases left in between. CDR3: CASRTGRQNTEAFF. CDR3 DNA: TGTGCCAGCAGAACGGGACGGCAGAACACTGAAGCTTTCTTT.

This clonotype was recorded many times. V usage is TRBV24-1 and J usage is TRBJ2-7; the D is unclear. In germline, CDR1 is KGHDR, CDR2 SFDVKD. Trimming removed 4 bases from V and 9 bases from J, with 12 bases in between. This CDR3 comprises 12 residues. Here the CDR3 DNA reads TGTGCCACCAGTGACGACTCCCTCCGGCAGTACTTC. It specifies CATSDDSLRQYF.

This clonotype was recorded many times. The chain recombines TRBV19 with TRBJ1-6; perhaps TRBD1 as D (5 bases). The ends were cut back, 2 bases at V and 9 bases at J, with 8 bases in the middle. The CDR3 length is 13 residues. CDR1 and CDR2 from the germline V gene are LNHDA and SQIVND (reference sequence). The CDR3 DNA reads as TGTGCCAGTAGTATACAGGGAGGTTCACCCCTCCACTTT. Translating it yields CASSIQGGSPLHF.

The chain couples TRBV11-2 to TRBJ2-7; D might be TRBD1 (5 bases). Trimming left V 3 bases short and J 2 bases short, with 14 bases between. The CDR3 totals 15 residues. CDR1 and CDR2 from the germline V gene are SGHAT and FQNNGV. Written as DNA, the CDR3 is TGTGCCAGCAGCTTCTCTTGGGGCGCCACCTACGAGCAGTACTTC. Translated, it gives CASSFSWGATYEQYF.

This clonotype has at least ten counts. The rearrangement uses TRBV29-1 and TRBJ1-1, with D uncertain. The CDR3 is 13 amino acids. V was clipped by 3 bases and J by 4 bases, with 12 bases between them. Germline values: CDR1 SQVTM, CDR2 ANQGSEA. The CDR3 nucleotides are TGCAGCGTTGAGCGTCCGTTGGGCACTGAAGCTTTCTTT. This encodes CSVERPLGTEAFF.

A few counts support this clonotype. This sequence joins TRBV7-3 and TRBJ2-6, with D possibly being TRBD2 (5 bases). The CDR3 is made up of 18 amino acids. CDR1 and CDR2 from the germline V gene are SGHTA and FQGTGA. The V end was cut by 1 base, the J end by 0 bases, with 13 bases between. This CDR3 is CASSLMAVGSSGANVLTF. The DNA for the CDR3 is TGTGCCAGCAGCTTAATGGCAGTGGGGAGCTCTGGGGCCAACGTCCTGACTTTC. The full variable domain, rest sourced from reference TRBV7-3 and TRBJ2-6, is GAGVSQTPSNKVTEKGKYVELRCDPISGHTALYWYRQSLGQGPEFLIYFQGTGAADDSGLPNDRFFAVRPEGSVSTLKIQRTERGDSAVYLCASSLMAVGSSGANVLTFGAGSRLTVL.

This clonotype was observed many times. V is TRBV20-1 and J is TRBJ1-2; 7 nucleotides match TRBD1. The V segment lost 5 bases and the J segment 7 bases; nucleotides outside the gene matches: 7. The CDR3 length is 12 residues. Germline V gene sequence: CDR1 DFQATT, CDR2 SNEGSKA (reference sequence). The CDR3 here is CSAGLDRAGYTF. CDR3 in DNA: TGCAGTGCTGGGCTCGACAGGGCTGGCTACACCTTC.

This clonotype was observed a few times. V and J are TRBV20-1 and TRBJ1-4; 9 bases are shared with TRBD1. CDR3 length: 14 amino acids. The V gene's germline CDR1 is DFQATT and CDR2 SNEGSKA (reference sequence). V shed 5 bases, J shed 7 bases, and the junction held 8 bases outside the gene matches. The CDR3 loop is CSAPTGGGREKLFF. CDR3 coding DNA: TGCAGTGCTCCTACAGGGGGCGGGCGTGAAAAACTGTTTTTT.

This clonotype has a handful of counts. V is TRBV20-1 and J is TRBJ2-5; perhaps TRBD2 as D (6 bases). The ends were cut back, 6 bases at V and 9 bases at J, with 17 bases in the middle. Germline CDR1 DFQATT, CDR2 SNEGSKA (reference sequence). This CDR3 region has 12 residues. In DNA, the CDR3 is TGCAGTGCGGAGTGGGGTCGGGGGTCCCAGTACTTC. Translated, it gives CSAEWGRGSQYF.

Comment on this clonotype: The junction departs from the called germline gene at one end, perhaps through a read error. The chain uses TRBV20-1 and TRBJ2-7; D is tentatively TRBD1 or TRBD2 (5 bases each). This CDR3 region has 15 residues. Germline CDR1 is DFQATT and CDR2 is SNEGSKA (reference sequence). This CDR3 reads CSARQTGTSAFEQYF. In DNA, the CDR3 is TGCAGCGCTAGACAGACCGGGACCAGTGCCTTCGAGCAGTACTTC.

This clonotype was observed at least ten times. The rearrangement uses TRBV9 and TRBJ1-1, with D possibly matching TRBD1 (6 bases). Germline CDR1 reads SGDLS; CDR2 reads YYNGEE. The length of the CDR3 is 17 residues. Trimming shortened V by 0 bases and J by 1 base, and 16 bases separated the two germline ends. In nucleotides, the CDR3 is TGTGCCAGCAGCGTAGGGCTGGCGGGGGGCTCGAACACTGAAGCTTTCTTT. This translates into CASSVGLAGGSNTEAFF.